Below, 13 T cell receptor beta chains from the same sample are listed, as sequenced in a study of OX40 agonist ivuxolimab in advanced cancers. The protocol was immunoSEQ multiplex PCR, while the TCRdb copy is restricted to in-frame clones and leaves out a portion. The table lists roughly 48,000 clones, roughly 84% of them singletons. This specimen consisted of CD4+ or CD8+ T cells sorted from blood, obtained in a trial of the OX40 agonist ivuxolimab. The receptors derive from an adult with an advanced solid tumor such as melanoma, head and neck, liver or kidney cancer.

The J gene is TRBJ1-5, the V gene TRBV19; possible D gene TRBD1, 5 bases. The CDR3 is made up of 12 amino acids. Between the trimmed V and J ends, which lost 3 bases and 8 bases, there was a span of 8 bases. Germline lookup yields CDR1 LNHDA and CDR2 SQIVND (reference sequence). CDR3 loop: CASSIRGEPQHF. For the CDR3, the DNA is TGTGCCAGTAGTATTCGGGGGGAGCCCCAGCATTTT.

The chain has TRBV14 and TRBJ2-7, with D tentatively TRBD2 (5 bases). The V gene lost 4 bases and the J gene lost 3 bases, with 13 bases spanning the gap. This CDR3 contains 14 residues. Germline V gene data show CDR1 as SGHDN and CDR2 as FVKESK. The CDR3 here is CASSPRTGSYEQYF. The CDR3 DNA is TGTGCCAGCAGCCCCCGGACGGGAAGCTACGAGCAGTACTTC.

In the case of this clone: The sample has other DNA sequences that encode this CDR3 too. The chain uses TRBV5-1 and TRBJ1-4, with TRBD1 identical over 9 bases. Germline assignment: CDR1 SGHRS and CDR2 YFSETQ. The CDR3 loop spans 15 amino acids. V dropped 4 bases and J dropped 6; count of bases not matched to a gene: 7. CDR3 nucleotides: TGCGCCAGCAGCCCCCCGACAGGGGGGGATGAAAAACTGTTTTTT. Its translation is CASSPPTGGDEKLFF.

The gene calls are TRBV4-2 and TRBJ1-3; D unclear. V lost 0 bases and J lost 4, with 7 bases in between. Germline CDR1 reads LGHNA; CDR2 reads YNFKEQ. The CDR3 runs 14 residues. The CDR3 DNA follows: TGTGCCAGCAGCCAAGACCCCCAGGGAAACACCATATATTTT. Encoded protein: CASSQDPQGNTIYF.

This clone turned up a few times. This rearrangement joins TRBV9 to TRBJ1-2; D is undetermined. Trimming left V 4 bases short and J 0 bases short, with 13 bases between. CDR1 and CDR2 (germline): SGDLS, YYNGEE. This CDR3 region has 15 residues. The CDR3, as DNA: TGTGCCAGCAGCCCAGGAGTGGGAGCTAACTATGGCTACACCTTC. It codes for CASSPGVGANYGYTF.

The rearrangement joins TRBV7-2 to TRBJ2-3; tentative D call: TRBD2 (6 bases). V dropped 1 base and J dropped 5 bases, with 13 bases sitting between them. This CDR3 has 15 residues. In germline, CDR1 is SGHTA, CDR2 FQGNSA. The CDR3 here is CASSLGGDLGDTQYF. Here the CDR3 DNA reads TGTGCCAGCAGCTTAGGGGGGGACCTCGGAGATACGCAGTATTTT.

The CDR3 spells CASSLGQSNTGELFF. For the CDR3, the DNA is TGTGCCAGCAGCTTGGGGCAGTCGAACACCGGGGAGCTGTTTTTT. V usage is TRBV5-4 and J usage is TRBJ2-2; D is unclear. CDR3 length equals 15 residues. Germline lookup yields CDR1 SGHNT and CDR2 YYREEE (reference sequence). Trimming took 0 bases from V and 0 from J, leaving 6 bases between them.

CDR3 residues: CASSKGPGRGTEAFF. As DNA, the CDR3 is TGTGCCAGCAGTAAAGGACCAGGGCGGGGCACTGAAGCTTTCTTT. The J gene is TRBJ1-1, the V gene TRBV28; D is perhaps TRBD1 (5 bases). Trimming took 5 bases from V and 4 from J, leaving 17 bases between them. The CDR3 extends over 15 amino acids. Germline values: CDR1 MDHEN, CDR2 SYDVKM.

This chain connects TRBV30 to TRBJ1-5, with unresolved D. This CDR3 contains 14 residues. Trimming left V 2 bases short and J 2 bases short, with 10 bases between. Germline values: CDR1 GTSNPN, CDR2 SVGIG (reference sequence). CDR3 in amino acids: CAWSKGGRNQPQHF. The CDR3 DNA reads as TGTGCCTGGAGTAAAGGAGGCCGCAATCAGCCCCAGCATTTT.

The CDR3 DNA reads as TGTGCCAGCAGTGACAGCGCTGCTTCCTACAATGAGCAGTTCTTC. Protein: CASSDSAASYNEQFF. The V and J genes are TRBV6-1 and TRBJ2-1; D is ambiguous. The CDR3 is 15 amino acids. V was cut by 3 bases and J by 1 base, with 10 bases left in between. Germline lookup yields CDR1 MNHNS and CDR2 SASEGT.

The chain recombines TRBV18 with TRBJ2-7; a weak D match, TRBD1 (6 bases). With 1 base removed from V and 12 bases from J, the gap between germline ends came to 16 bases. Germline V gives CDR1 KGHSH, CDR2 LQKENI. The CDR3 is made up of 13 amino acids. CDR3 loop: CASSPQGRDTLYF. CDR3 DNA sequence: TGTGCCAGCTCACCACAGGGAAGGGACACCCTGTACTTC. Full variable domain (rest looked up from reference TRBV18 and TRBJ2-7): NAGVMQNPRHLVRRRGQEARLRCSPMKGHSHVYWYRQLPEEGLKFMVYLQKENIIDESGMPKERFSAEFPKEGPSILRIQQVVRGDSAAYFCASSPQGRDTLYFGPGTRLTVT.

CDR3 sequence (DNA): TGTGCCAGCAGTCCCTCGGACAGGGGAAGCTCAAAAGTGACCCAGTACTTC. Amino acids: CASSPSDRGSSKVTQYF. The chain employs TRBV28 and TRBJ2-5; TRBD1 aligns across 9 bases. Germline V gene sequence: CDR1 MDHEN, CDR2 SYDVKM. This CDR3 is 17 amino acids long. The V segment lost 5 bases and the J segment 7 bases; nucleotides outside the gene matches: 17.

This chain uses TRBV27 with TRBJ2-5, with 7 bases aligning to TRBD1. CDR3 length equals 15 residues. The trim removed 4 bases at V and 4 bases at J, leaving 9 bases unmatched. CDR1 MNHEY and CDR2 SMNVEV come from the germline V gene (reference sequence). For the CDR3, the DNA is TGTGCCAGCAGTTCTAACAGGGGTTCACGAGAGACCCAGTACTTC. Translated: CASSSNRGSRETQYF.